A selection of T cell receptor beta chains follows, all from one sample in a study of OX40 agonist ivuxolimab in advanced cancers. TCRdb's table, derived via immunoSEQ multiplex PCR, lists solely in-frame clones and lacks some. This sample has around 76,000 clones, with 85% found just once. The sample here was CD4+ or CD8+ T cells sorted from blood, taken in a trial of the OX40 agonist ivuxolimab. These receptors came from an adult with an advanced solid tumor such as melanoma, head and neck, liver or kidney cancer. Each CDR3 is given with its conserved first and last residue. The D gene is left open where the match is weak. Clone sizes are given selectively: once, few, many, or a class where the clone is expanded.

J gene	clone size	V gene	D gene	CDR3 protein	CDR3 DNA
TRBJ1-5	-	TRBV4-3	-	CASSQDPPPQGWNQPQHF	TGCGCCAGCAGCCAAGACCCCCCACCTCAGGGGTGGAATCAGCCCCAGCATTTT
TRBJ1-2	once	TRBV30	-	CAWRTPPDYGYTF	TGTGCCTGGAGGACACCTCCCGACTATGGCTACACCTTC
TRBJ2-1	-	TRBV2	-	CASTGDLTYNEQFF	TGTGCCAGCACTGGGGACTTAACCTACAATGAGCAGTTCTTC
TRBJ2-3	few	TRBV7-2	-	CASSFTRDSGTDTQYF	TGTGCCAGCAGCTTCACCCGGGACTCTGGGACAGATACGCAGTATTTT
TRBJ1-2	-	TRBV6-1	-	CASSAGLGYGYTF	TGTGCCAGCAGTGCCGGGCTGGGCTATGGCTACACCTTC
TRBJ2-7	few	TRBV11-2	-	CASKTGGSPEQYF	TGTGCCAGCAAAACAGGCGGTTCACCCGAGCAGTACTTC
TRBJ1-4	-	TRBV28	-	CASSLRVEKLFF	TGTGCCAGCAGTTTAAGGGTAGAAAAACTGTTTTTT
TRBJ1-2	-	TRBV18	-	CASSDDRTYGYTF	TGTGCCAGCTCAGATGATAGAACCTATGGCTACACCTTC
TRBJ2-3	-	TRBV12-5	-	CASALGQLSTDTQYF	TGTGCTAGCGCGCTCGGACAGCTAAGTACAGATACGCAGTATTTT
TRBJ2-7	-	TRBV18	-	CASSPNGGSYEQYF	TGTGCCAGCTCACCGAACGGGGGATCCTACGAGCAGTACTTC
TRBJ1-6	-	TRBV4-2	-	CASSQDQRGANSPLHF	TGTGCCAGCAGCCAAGATCAGAGGGGGGCTAATTCACCCCTCCACTTT
TRBJ1-5	few	TRBV7-2	-	CASSLINQPQHF	TGTGCCAGCAGCTTGATTAATCAGCCCCAGCATTTT
TRBJ1-3	-	TRBV7-2	TRBD1	CASSLEGQGPFSGNTIYF	TGTGCCAGCAGCTTAGAAGGACAGGGGCCTTTCTCTGGAAACACCATATATTTT
TRBJ2-3	-	TRBV5-1	-	CASTLGAGLSTDTQYF	TGCGCCAGCACCCTGGGGGCCGGCCTGAGCACAGATACGCAGTATTTT